Each of the 15 T cell receptor beta chains below was sequenced from the same sample in a study of cytomegalovirus exposure and HLA in healthy donors (dated by TCRdb to 2016 to 2017). Receptors were amplified or captured by the immunoSEQ multiplex PCR assay. Sourced from immuneACCESS, this table was stored by TCRdb with only in-frame sequences that have V and J called. A share of the clones is absent; for the studies checked, an unresolved V gene accounts for under half, and the remainder has no known explanation. The sample table shows 80,000 to 100,000 clones, and about 90% are seen once. About 6.5% of the sample belongs to the ten largest clones. The source material was PBMCs. The receptors here all came from a man between 18 and 35 years old in good health and CMV-seropositive.

The CDR3 sequence: CASSSAPTLMNTEAFF. CDR3 coding DNA: TGTGCCAGCAGCTCAGCGCCGACTCTAATGAACACTGAAGCTTTCTTT. The genes are TRBV7-2 and TRBJ1-1; D unresolved. Germline values: CDR1 SGHTA, CDR2 FQGNSA. The CDR3 is made up of 16 amino acids. The V and J ends lost 4 bases and 0 bases respectively, with 15 bases between them.

The rearrangement joins TRBV7-6 to TRBJ2-1; 9 bases are shared with TRBD2. The V gene's germline CDR1 is SGHVS and CDR2 FNYEAQ. The CDR3 spans 16 residues. V trimming: 1 base; J trimming: 4 bases; junction bases outside the gene matches: 5. In DNA form, the CDR3 reads TGTGCCAGCAGCTTAGTGGCTAGCGGGGCGTACAATGAGCAGTTCTTC. It encodes CASSLVASGAYNEQFF.

The V call is TRBV5-1, the J call TRBJ2-3; D might be TRBD2 (6 bases). Germline assignment: CDR1 SGHRS and CDR2 YFSETQ. This CDR3 has 14 amino acids. V dropped 3 bases and J dropped 1 base, with 9 bases sitting between them. The CDR3 coding sequence is TGCGCCAGCAGCTCCCCGGGGGGCACAGATACGCAGTATTTT. It specifies CASSSPGGTDTQYF.

This chain connects TRBV2 to TRBJ1-4; 8 bases are shared with TRBD1. The CDR3 loop spans 14 amino acids. V shed 6 bases and J 0 bases; nucleotides not matched to a gene: 0. CDR1 is SNHLY and CDR2 is FYNNEI in the germline V gene. The chain's CDR3 is CASRDRATNEKLFF. The CDR3 bases are TGTGCCAGCAGGGACAGGGCAACTAATGAAAAACTGTTTTTT.

The chain combines TRBV7-9 with TRBJ1-1; D possibly corresponds to TRBD1 (5 bases). The V gene's germline CDR1 is SEHNR and CDR2 FQNEAQ (reference sequence). This CDR3 spans 13 amino acids. V lost 2 bases and J 6 bases, leaving 10 bases between the germline ends. The CDR3 DNA reads as TGTGCCAGCAGCTTAAAAGGGGCGGCTGAAGCTTTCTTT. Protein product: CASSLKGAAEAFF.

The rearrangement joins TRBV4-2 to TRBJ2-2; D gene ambiguous. Germline CDR1 reads LGHNA; CDR2 reads YNFKEQ. This CDR3 has 15 amino acids. The germline V and J ends were trimmed by 0 bases and 3 bases, with 8 bases remaining between them. The CDR3 sequence: CASSQEHQDTGELFF. The CDR3 nucleotides are TGTGCCAGCAGCCAAGAACACCAGGACACCGGGGAGCTGTTTTTT.

This chain joins TRBV5-5 and TRBJ1-2; 10 bases agree with TRBD1. Germline V gene sequence: CDR1 SGHKS, CDR2 YYEKEE (reference sequence). This CDR3 region has 15 residues. The V segment lost 6 bases and the J segment 4 bases; nucleotides outside the gene matches: 9. In nucleotides, the CDR3 is TGTGCCAGCAAGGGACAGGGGATTTCGAGCTATGGCTACACCTTC. This translates into CASKGQGISSYGYTF.

This chain uses TRBV5-6 with TRBJ1-1; maybe TRBD1 (5 bases). CDR3 length equals 13 residues. V lost 4 bases and J lost 2, with 9 bases in between. CDR1 SGHDT and CDR2 YYEEEE come from the germline V gene. The CDR3 coding sequence is TGTGCCAGCAGCCGGGGACTTAACACTGAAGCTTTCTTT. Residues: CASSRGLNTEAFF. Drawing the rest from reference TRBV5-6 and TRBJ1-1, the complete variable domain is DAGVTQSPTHLIKTRGQQVTLRCSPKSGHDTVSWYQQALGQGPQFIFQYYEEEERQRGNFPDRFSGHQFPNYSSELNVNALLLGDSALYLCASSRGLNTEAFFGQGTRLTVV.

A few counts support this clone. The J gene is TRBJ2-5, the V gene TRBV7-3; weak D call: TRBD2 (6 bases). CDR1 is SGHTA and CDR2 is FQGTGA in the germline V gene. Trimming removed 5 bases from V and 5 bases from J, with 6 bases in between. The CDR3 is 11 amino acids. This CDR3 is CASSRGETQYF. The CDR3 DNA follows: TGTGCCAGCAGCCGGGGGGAGACCCAGTACTTC.

The V gene is TRBV4-1, the J gene TRBJ2-7; weak D call: TRBD2 (6 bases). Trimming shortened V by 0 bases and J by 3 bases, and 12 bases separated the two germline ends. Looked up from germline, CDR1 is MGHRA and CDR2 is YSYEKL. CDR3 length: 15 residues. For the CDR3, the DNA is TGCGCCAGCAGCCAAGATCCACTAGCTAGCTACGAGCAGTACTTC. It specifies CASSQDPLASYEQYF.

This clone showed up just a few times. The rearrangement uses TRBV19 and TRBJ2-7, with TRBD1 identical over 7 bases. J gave up 5 bases and V 5 bases, and 9 bases lay outside the gene matches. Looked up from germline, CDR1 is LNHDA and CDR2 is SQIVND (reference sequence). The CDR3 spans 14 residues. CDR3 region: CASSLPGQSDEQYF. The CDR3 DNA sequence: TGTGCCAGTAGTCTACCGGGACAGTCCGACGAGCAGTACTTC.

The count of this clone is one. The chain employs TRBV10-3 and TRBJ1-2; maybe TRBD1 (6 bases). Between the trimmed V and J ends, which lost 4 bases and 2 bases, there was a span of 17 bases. Germline CDR1 and CDR2: ENHRY and SYGVKD. There are 16 residues in the CDR3. CDR3 sequence (DNA): TGTGCCATCAGTGGGAGGGGGGGACGGGACAACTATGGCTACACCTTC. Its protein product is CAISGRGGRDNYGYTF.

The rearrangement links TRBV7-2 to TRBJ1-6, with D unclear. From germline, CDR1 is SGHTA and CDR2 FQGNSA. This CDR3 contains 13 residues. V lost 2 bases to trimming and J lost 14 bases, with 13 bases between them. This CDR3 is CASSLIFPAALHF. DNA of the CDR3: TGTGCCAGCAGCTTAATTTTTCCGGCGGCCCTCCACTTT.

This chain links TRBV27 with TRBJ2-1, with 11 bases lining up with TRBD1. Trimming took 4 bases from V and 16 from J; bases not matched to a gene: 9. The CDR3 length is 13 residues. Germline-derived CDR1 and CDR2 are MNHEY and SMNVEV (reference sequence). The DNA of the CDR3 is TGTGCCAGCAGTTCACCCGGACAGGGGGCAGGTTTCTTC. This gives the protein CASSSPGQGAGFF.

The J gene is TRBJ1-1, the V gene TRBV6-5, with 7 positions matching TRBD1. CDR1 is MNHEY and CDR2 is SVGAGI in the germline V gene. V shed 8 bases, J shed 4 bases, and the junction held 4 bases outside the gene matches. This CDR3 has 12 residues. CDR3 coding DNA: TGTGCCAGCCACTCAGGGGGCACTGAAGCTTTCTTT. It codes for CASHSGGTEAFF.